Listed below are T cell receptor beta chains from one sample, sequenced in a study of cytomegalovirus exposure and HLA in healthy donors. Using immunoSEQ multiplex PCR, the repertoire was profiled, and TCRdb retains in-frame clones only, with some absent. The table lists roughly 110,000 clones, 65% to 75% of them singletons. Input material: PBMCs. Every receptor here comes from a woman aged 40 to 50 in good health and CMV-seropositive. Each CDR3 is given with its conserved first and last residue. D genes are given only for firm matches. Clone size appears in some rows only: once, few, many, or a class for an expanded clone.

v_gene	abundance	d_gene	j_gene	CDR3aa	CDR3nt
TRBV30	.	.	TRBJ1-6	CACSTGTNSPLHF	TGTGCCTGTTCGACGGGGACTAACTCACCCCTCCACTTT
TRBV7-6	.	.	TRBJ2-2	CASSLLLPATGELFF	TGTGCCAGCAGCTTGTTACTACCCGCGACCGGGGAGCTGTTTTTT
TRBV7-9	.	.	TRBJ1-1	CASSPGRSGAEAFF	TGTGCCAGCAGCCCTGGACGGAGCGGGGCTGAAGCTTTCTTT
TRBV19	.	TRBD1	TRBJ1-5	CASSILGQGDGQPQHF	TGTGCCAGTAGTATTCTTGGACAGGGGGACGGTCAGCCCCAGCATTTT
TRBV7-9	.	.	TRBJ1-4	CSSSFPNEKLFF	TGTTCCAGCAGCTTCCCGAATGAAAAACTGTTTTTT
TRBV4-1	.	.	TRBJ1-1	CASSQEWGRFDTEAFF	TGCGCCAGCAGCCAAGAATGGGGCAGATTCGACACTGAAGCTTTCTTT
TRBV30	.	.	TRBJ1-5	CAWREGAHQPQHF	TGTGCCTGGAGAGAGGGAGCTCATCAGCCCCAGCATTTT
TRBV7-8	.	TRBD2	TRBJ2-5	CASSLGGGAGKTQYF	TGTGCCAGCAGCTTAGGGGGGGGAGCGGGAAAGACCCAGTACTTC
TRBV4-1	.	TRBD2	TRBJ2-1	CASSQPGVAGGGSSYNEQFF	TGCGCCAGCAGCCAACCCGGGGTAGCGGGAGGGGGGAGCTCCTACAATGAGCAGTTCTTC
TRBV27	.	.	TRBJ1-5	CASSLLGTTSNQPQHF	TGTGCCAGCAGTTTATTGGGGACAACTAGCAATCAGCCCCAGCATTTT
TRBV6-5	.	.	TRBJ1-5	CASSYSAGQPQHF	TGTGCCAGCAGTTACTCAGCAGGTCAGCCCCAGCATTTT
TRBV30	.	TRBD1	TRBJ2-5	CAWSVQQGRTQYF	TGTGCCTGGAGTGTACAACAGGGGAGGACCCAGTACTTC
TRBV2	.	TRBD1	TRBJ2-2	CASRRQGDITGELFF	TGTGCCAGCCGGCGGCAGGGGGATATCACCGGGGAGCTGTTTTTT
TRBV6-4	.	.	TRBJ2-1	CASSRTGSSYNEQFF	TGTGCCAGCAGCCGAACAGGGAGCTCCTACAATGAGCAGTTCTTC
TRBV9	.	.	TRBJ2-3	CASSEGLTTDTQYF	TGTGCCAGCAGCGAAGGACTAACCACAGATACGCAGTATTTT
TRBV9	.	TRBD1	TRBJ2-7	CASSSRTGSSYEQYF	TGTGCCAGCAGCTCCCGGACAGGGAGCTCCTACGAGCAGTACTTC
TRBV5-1	.	.	TRBJ2-5	CASSLGGGETQYF	TGCGCCAGCAGCTTAGGCGGAGGGGAGACCCAGTACTTC
TRBV2	once	.	TRBJ1-1	CASTLMGEAGVGLF	TGTGCCAGCACTCTTATGGGGGAAGCGGGGGTCGGACTCTTT
TRBV11-2	.	TRBD1	TRBJ2-3	CASSLGQGATDTQYF	TGTGCCAGCAGCTTAGGCCAGGGGGCGACAGATACGCAGTATTTT
TRBV14	few	TRBD1	TRBJ2-7	CASSRTGGPYEQYF	TGTGCCAGCAGCCGGACAGGGGGCCCCTACGAGCAGTACTTC
TRBV27	.	TRBD1	TRBJ1-2	CASSWGQGEYTF	TGTGCCAGCAGTTGGGGACAGGGGGAGTACACCTTC
TRBV6-5	few	TRBD2	TRBJ2-7	CASGTSGSGEQYF	TGTGCCAGCGGAACTAGCGGGAGTGGCGAGCAGTACTTC
TRBV7-2	.	.	TRBJ1-3	CASSLGRGGNTIYF	TGTGCCAGCAGCCTTGGGAGGGGCGGAAACACCATATATTTT
TRBV7-9	.	.	TRBJ1-6	CASSIEGNRNSPLHF	TGTGCCAGCAGCATAGAGGGGAATAGAAATTCACCCCTCCACTTT
TRBV7-9	.	TRBD1	TRBJ1-2	CASSLTGVDYGYTF	TGTGCCAGCAGCTTAACAGGGGTGGACTATGGCTACACCTTC
TRBV28	.	.	TRBJ2-7	CASSLGPLAAIYEQYF	TGTGCCAGCAGTTTAGGCCCGCTAGCAGCGATATACGAGCAGTACTTC
TRBV7-9	.	TRBD2	TRBJ2-3	CASSLELALAPTQYF	TGTGCCAGCAGCTTAGAACTAGCGCTTGCACCTACGCAGTATTTT
TRBV30	.	.	TRBJ2-5	CAWSAGAQETQYF	TGTGCCTGGAGTGCGGGAGCGCAAGAGACCCAGTACTTC
TRBV7-2	few	.	TRBJ2-3	CASSSRFTDTQYF	TGTGCCAGCAGCTCGAGATTCACAGATACGCAGTATTTT
TRBV7-2	.	TRBD2	TRBJ2-3	CASSLLAGGTDTQYF	TGTGCCAGCAGCTTACTAGCGGGGGGGACAGATACGCAGTATTTT
TRBV4-1	few	.	TRBJ1-1	CASSQGLGAEYAFF	TGCGCCAGCAGCCAGGGTCTGGGGGCGGAATATGCTTTCTTT
TRBV11-3	.	TRBD1	TRBJ1-1	CASSPRQGRLDSEAFF	TGTGCCAGCAGCCCACGACAGGGCCGGTTAGATTCAGAAGCTTTCTTT
TRBV27	.	TRBD2	TRBJ2-7	CASSSVGGTDEQYF	TGTGCCAGCAGCAGCGTCGGGGGGACTGACGAGCAGTACTTC
TRBV2	.	.	TRBJ2-3	CASSEDAGPTDTQYF	TGTGCCAGCAGTGAAGACGCGGGCCCCACAGATACGCAGTATTTT
TRBV4-1	.	TRBD2	TRBJ2-2	CASSQAVLAGMNTGELFF	TGCGCCAGCAGCCAAGCTGTCCTAGCGGGAATGAACACCGGGGAGCTGTTTTTT
TRBV9	.	.	TRBJ1-2	CASSHSELQGPSGYTF	TGTGCCAGCAGCCATAGTGAGCTACAGGGACCTTCTGGCTACACCTTC
TRBV19	few	TRBD1	TRBJ2-3	CASSGQVSTDTQYF	TGTGCCAGTAGTGGACAGGTTAGCACAGATACGCAGTATTTT
TRBV7-9	.	TRBD1	TRBJ1-5	CSSSRGDRNSNQPQHF	TGTTCCAGCAGCCGCGGGGACAGAAATAGCAATCAGCCCCAGCATTTT
TRBV19	.	.	TRBJ1-1	CASSIAQAYTEAFF	TGTGCCAGTAGTATAGCACAGGCCTACACTGAAGCTTTCTTT
TRBV11-3	.	TRBD2	TRBJ2-7	CASSLGALGLAGVYRYEQYF	TGTGCCAGCAGCTTAGGGGCCTTGGGGCTAGCGGGAGTTTACCGCTACGAGCAGTACTTC
TRBV5-1	.	.	TRBJ1-4	CASSLVGGGTEKLFF	TGCGCCAGCAGCTTGGTAGGGGGGGGCACGGAAAAACTGTTTTTT
TRBV10-2	.	TRBD1	TRBJ2-7	CASSLNRGSYEQYF	TGCGCCAGCAGCCTGAACAGGGGCTCCTACGAGCAGTACTTC
TRBV7-2	once	TRBD1	TRBJ1-1	CASSPMTGSNTEAFF	TGTGCCAGCAGCCCAATGACAGGGTCGAACACTGAAGCTTTCTTT
TRBV7-9	.	.	TRBJ2-1	CASSLAEDLLF	TGTGCCAGCAGCTTAGCGGAGGACTTGCTCTTC
TRBV5-1	.	.	TRBJ2-1	CASSLSGSPYNEQFF	TGCGCCAGCAGCTTGTCGGGGTCCCCCTACAATGAGCAGTTCTTC
TRBV19	few	.	TRBJ2-3	CASSSGDSTDTQYF	TGTGCCAGTAGTAGCGGGGATAGCACAGATACGCAGTATTTT